These 6 T cell receptor beta chains were sequenced from one sample in a study of cytotoxic CD8 clonotypes in ibrutinib-treated CLL listed by TCRdb under 2021. The time point label for this specimen denotes: around 25 months on ibrutinib. The method behind the library was the immunoSEQ multiplex PCR assay. TCRdb provides this immuneACCESS table in a form limited to in-frame rearrangements. Some clones are lacking; in checked studies, under half of them reflect an unresolved V gene, and why the rest are absent is not known. The sample contains roughly 250,000 clones, under 75% of them found a single time. The top ten clones comprise roughly 15% of the sample. Source: PBMCs, taken after 24 months of ibrutinib treatment. The receptor source for this set is a human donor with chronic lymphocytic leukemia.

Here the CDR3 DNA reads TGTGCCAGCAGCTTAGTGGAGATCCTTAGCAATCAGCCCCAGCATTTT. Protein: CASSLVEILSNQPQHF. The genes are TRBV11-2 and TRBJ1-5; D is undetermined. The CDR3 length is 16 residues. V shed 1 base and J shed 0 bases, with 10 bases lying between them. Germline V gene sequence: CDR1 SGHAT, CDR2 FQNNGV.

The genes are TRBV7-2 and TRBJ2-1; 8 bases match TRBD2. The germline V gene has CDR1 SGHTA and CDR2 FQGNSA. V lost 5 bases to trimming and J lost 2 bases; unmatched junction nucleotides: 8. There are 16 residues in the CDR3. CDR3 bases: TGTGCCAGCAGCCCGACAGCGGGACTAGCCTACAATGAGCAGTTCTTC. It translates to CASSPTAGLAYNEQFF.

The CDR3 spells CASSPGTGRNEQFF. The CDR3 coding sequence is TGCGCCAGCAGCCCTGGGACAGGACGAAATGAGCAGTTCTTC. The chain has TRBV4-3 and TRBJ2-1; 8 nucleotides align to TRBD1. Trimming took 4 bases from V and 7 from J; bases not matched to a gene: 6. CDR1 is LGHNA and CDR2 is YSLEER in the germline V gene. This CDR3 comprises 14 residues.

V gene TRBV29-1 combines with J gene TRBJ2-7, with 9 bases aligning to TRBD2. The trim removed 7 bases at V and 6 bases at J, leaving 13 bases unmatched. Germline V gives CDR1 SQVTM, CDR2 ANQGSEA. This CDR3 spans 14 amino acids. In DNA form, the CDR3 reads TGCAGCGCGGGTTCCGTGGGAGCGGGAGGCGAGCAGTACTTC. This translates into CSAGSVGAGGEQYF.

A word on this clone: A junction boundary mismatches the germline segment, possibly from a read error. The CDR3 reads CASSEARHSGTSLSCF. As DNA, the CDR3 is TGTGCCAGCAGTGAAGCGAGGCATTCCGGGACCTCACTTTCGTGCTTC. This chain joins TRBV2 and TRBJ2-4; D possibly matches TRBD1 or TRBD2 (5 bases each). The V gene's germline CDR1 is SNHLY and CDR2 FYNNEI. There are 16 residues in the CDR3.

The rearrangement joins TRBV13 to TRBJ2-7; the match to TRBD2 covers 11 bases. The V gene's germline CDR1 is PRHDT and CDR2 FYEKMQ (reference sequence). V was clipped by 5 bases and J by 3 bases; unmatched bases: 6. The CDR3 has 15 residues. CDR3 loop: CASSNTGLAGYEQYF. CDR3 DNA sequence: TGTGCCAGCAGCAACACCGGACTAGCGGGCTACGAGCAGTACTTC.